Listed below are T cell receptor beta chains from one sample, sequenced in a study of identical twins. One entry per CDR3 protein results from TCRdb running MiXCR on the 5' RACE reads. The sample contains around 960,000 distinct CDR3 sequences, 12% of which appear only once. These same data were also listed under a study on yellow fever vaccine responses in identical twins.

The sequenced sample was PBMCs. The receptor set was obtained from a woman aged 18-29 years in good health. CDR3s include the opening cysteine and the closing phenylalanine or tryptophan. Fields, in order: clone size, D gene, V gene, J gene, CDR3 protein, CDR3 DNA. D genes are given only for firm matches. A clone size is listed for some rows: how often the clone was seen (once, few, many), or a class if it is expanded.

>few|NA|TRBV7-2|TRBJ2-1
CASSLRRGMNNEQFF
TGTGCCAGCAGCCTCAGAAGGGGGATGAACAATGAGCAGTTCTTC
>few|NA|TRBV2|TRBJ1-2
CASSEALLTNKDGYTF
TGTGCCAGCAGTGAAGCGCTTTTGACAAATAAAGATGGCTACACCTTC
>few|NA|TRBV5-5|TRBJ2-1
CASSLASAHSGEQFF
TGTGCCAGCAGCTTGGCCTCAGCCCACTCGGGTGAGCAGTTCTTC
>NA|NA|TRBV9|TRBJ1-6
CASSFRDAYNSPLHF
TGTGCCAGCAGCTTCCGGGACGCATATAATTCACCCCTCCACTTT
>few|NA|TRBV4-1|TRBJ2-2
CASRSETGELFF
TGCGCCAGCCGTAGCGAAACCGGGGAGCTGTTTTTT
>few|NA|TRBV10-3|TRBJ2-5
CAISEVAPGTQYF
TGTGCCATCAGTGAGGTAGCCCCGGGGACCCAGTACTTC
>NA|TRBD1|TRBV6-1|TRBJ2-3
CASSPMRDSRPQYF
TGTGCCAGCAGCCCAATGAGGGACAGTCGTCCCCAGTATTTT
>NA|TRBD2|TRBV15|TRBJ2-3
CATQRGAGADTQYF
TGTGCCACTCAGCGGGGGGCCGGGGCAGATACGCAGTATTTT
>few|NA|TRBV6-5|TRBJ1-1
CASSYSIPPNTEAFF
TGTGCCAGCAGTTACTCGATCCCGCCGAACACTGAAGCTTTCTTT
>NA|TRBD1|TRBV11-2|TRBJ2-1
CASSFLQGAYNEQFF
TGTGCCAGCAGCTTTTTACAGGGGGCCTACAATGAGCAGTTCTTC
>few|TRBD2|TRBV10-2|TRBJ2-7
CASSTGLAGLSEQYF
TGCGCCAGCAGTACTGGACTAGCGGGCCTGAGCGAGCAGTACTTC
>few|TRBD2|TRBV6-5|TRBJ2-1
CASSYTVTTSRNNEQFF
TGTGCCAGCAGTTACACCGTTACGACTAGCAGAAACAATGAGCAGTTCTTC
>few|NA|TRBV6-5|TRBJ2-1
CASSYSSTGSYNEQFF
TGTGCCAGCAGTTACTCGAGCACAGGGTCCTACAATGAGCAGTTCTTC
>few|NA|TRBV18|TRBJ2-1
CASSRNSYNEQFF
TGTGCCAGCTCGCGGAACTCCTACAATGAGCAGTTCTTC
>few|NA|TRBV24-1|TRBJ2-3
CATSDQQGLGTDTQYF
TGTGCCACCAGTGATCAACAGGGTTTGGGCACAGATACGCAGTATTTT